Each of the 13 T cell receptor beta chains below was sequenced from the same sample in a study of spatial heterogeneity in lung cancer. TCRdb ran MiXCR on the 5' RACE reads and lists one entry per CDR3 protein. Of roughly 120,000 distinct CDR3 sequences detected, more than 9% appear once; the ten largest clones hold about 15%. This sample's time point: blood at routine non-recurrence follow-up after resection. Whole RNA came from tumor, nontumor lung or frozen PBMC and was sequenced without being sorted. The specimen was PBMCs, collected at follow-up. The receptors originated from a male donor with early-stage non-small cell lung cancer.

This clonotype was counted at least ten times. The CDR3 DNA follows: TGTGCCATCAGTGAAATTGGCACTGAAGCTTTCTTT. Translating gives CAISEIGTEAFF. The chain joins TRBV10-3 to TRBJ1-1; D is unclear. This CDR3 is built from 12 residues. With 3 bases removed from V and 4 bases from J, the gap between germline ends came to 6 bases. Germline CDR1 is ENHRY and CDR2 is SYGVKD.

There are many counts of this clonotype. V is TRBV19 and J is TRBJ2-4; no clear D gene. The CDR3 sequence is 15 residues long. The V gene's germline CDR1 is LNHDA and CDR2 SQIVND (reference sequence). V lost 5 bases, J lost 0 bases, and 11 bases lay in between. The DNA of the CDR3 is TGTGCCAGTAGTCCCCCTGCCGGAGCCAAAAACATTCAGTACTTC. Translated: CASSPPAGAKNIQYF.

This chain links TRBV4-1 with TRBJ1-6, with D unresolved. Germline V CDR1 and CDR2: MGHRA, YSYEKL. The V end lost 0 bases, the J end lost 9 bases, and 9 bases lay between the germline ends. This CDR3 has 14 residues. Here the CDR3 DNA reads TGCGCCAGCAGCCAAGAAACCGCCGCTTCACCCCTCCACTTT. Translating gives CASSQETAASPLHF.

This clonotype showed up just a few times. CDR3 DNA: TGTGCCAGCGGTTTAGTCAATGAGCAGTTCTTC. Amino acid sequence: CASGLVNEQFF. This chain joins TRBV6-2 or TRBV6-3 and TRBJ2-1; no definite D call. CDR1 and CDR2 (germline): MNHEY, SVGEGT. The CDR3 extends over 11 amino acids. V lost 8 bases, J lost 6 bases, and 8 bases lay in between.

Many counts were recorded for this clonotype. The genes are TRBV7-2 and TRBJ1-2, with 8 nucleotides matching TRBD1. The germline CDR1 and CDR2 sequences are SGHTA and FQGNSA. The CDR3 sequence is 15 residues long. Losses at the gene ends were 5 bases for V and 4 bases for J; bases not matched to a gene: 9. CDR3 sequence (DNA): TGTGCCAGCAGCAGCCGTATGACAGGGGTCTATGGCTACACCTTC. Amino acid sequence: CASSSRMTGVYGYTF.

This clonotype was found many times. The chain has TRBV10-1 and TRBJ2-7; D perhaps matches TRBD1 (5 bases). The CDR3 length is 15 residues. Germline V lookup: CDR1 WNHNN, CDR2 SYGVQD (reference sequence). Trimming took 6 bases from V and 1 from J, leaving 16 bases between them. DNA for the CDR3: TGCGCCAGCAGCGAAAAGGACATAACATCCTACGAGCAGTACTTC. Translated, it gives CASSEKDITSYEQYF.

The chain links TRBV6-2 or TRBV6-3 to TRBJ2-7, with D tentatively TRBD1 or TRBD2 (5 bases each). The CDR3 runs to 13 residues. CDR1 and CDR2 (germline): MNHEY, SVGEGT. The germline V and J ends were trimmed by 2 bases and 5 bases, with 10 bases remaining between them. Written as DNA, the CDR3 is TGTGCCAGCAGTTACGCCAGGGACCACGAGCAGTACTTC. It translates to CASSYARDHEQYF.

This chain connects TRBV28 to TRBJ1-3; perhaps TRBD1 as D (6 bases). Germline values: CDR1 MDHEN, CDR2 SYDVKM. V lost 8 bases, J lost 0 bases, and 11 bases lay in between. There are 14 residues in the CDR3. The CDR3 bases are TGTGCCAGCCGAACAGGGAACTCTGGAAACACCATATATTTT. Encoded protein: CASRTGNSGNTIYF.

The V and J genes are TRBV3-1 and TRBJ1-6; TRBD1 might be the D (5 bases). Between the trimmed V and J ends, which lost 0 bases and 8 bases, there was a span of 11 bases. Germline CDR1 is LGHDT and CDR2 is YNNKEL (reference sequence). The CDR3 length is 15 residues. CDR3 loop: CASSQDPGVDSPLHF. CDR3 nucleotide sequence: TGTGCCAGCAGCCAAGATCCGGGGGTTGATTCACCCCTCCACTTT. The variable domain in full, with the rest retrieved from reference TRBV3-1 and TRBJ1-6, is DTAVSQTPKYLVTQMGNDKSIKCEQNLGHDTMYWYKQDSKKFLKIMFSYNNKELIINETVPNRFSPKSPDKAHLNLHINSLELGDSAVYFCASSQDPGVDSPLHFGNGTRLTVT.

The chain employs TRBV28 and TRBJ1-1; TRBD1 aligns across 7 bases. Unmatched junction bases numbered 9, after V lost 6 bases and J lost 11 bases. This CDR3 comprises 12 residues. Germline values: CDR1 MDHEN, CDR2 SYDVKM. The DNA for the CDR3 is TGTGCCAGCAGCCGGGACAGTGGGGAGGCTTTCTTT. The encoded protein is CASSRDSGEAFF.

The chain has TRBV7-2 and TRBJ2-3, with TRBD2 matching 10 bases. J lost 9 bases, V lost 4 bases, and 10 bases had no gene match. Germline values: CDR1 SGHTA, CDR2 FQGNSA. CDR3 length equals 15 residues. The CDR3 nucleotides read TGTGCCAGCAGCTCCCCCGGCACTAGCGGGAACACGCAGTATTTT. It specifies CASSSPGTSGNTQYF.

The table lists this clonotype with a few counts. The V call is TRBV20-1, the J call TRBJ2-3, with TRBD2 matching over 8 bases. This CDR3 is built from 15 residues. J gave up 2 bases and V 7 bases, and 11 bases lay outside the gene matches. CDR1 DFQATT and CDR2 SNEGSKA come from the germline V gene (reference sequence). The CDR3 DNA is TGCAGTGGGGAGCGGGAGAATTTATTCACAGATACGCAGTATTTT. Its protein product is CSGERENLFTDTQYF.

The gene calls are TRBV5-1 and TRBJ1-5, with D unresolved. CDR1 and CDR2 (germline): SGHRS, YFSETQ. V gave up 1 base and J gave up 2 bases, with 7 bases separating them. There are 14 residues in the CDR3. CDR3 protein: CASSLSSGNQPQHF. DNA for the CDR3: TGCGCCAGCAGCTTGAGCAGTGGCAATCAGCCCCAGCATTTT. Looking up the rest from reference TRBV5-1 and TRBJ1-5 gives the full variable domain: KAGVTQTPRYLIKTRGQQVTLSCSPISGHRSVSWYQQTPGQGLQFLFEYFSETQRNKGNFPGRFSGRQFSNSRSEMNVSTLELGDSALYLCASSLSSGNQPQHFGDGTRLSIL.